This entry concerns a single TCR beta chain. This clone was picked up a small number of times. The target of this receptor is not known. Qualities for individual bases were not recorded, and no much larger clone is one base off. Library construction relied on the immunoSEQ multiplex PCR assay. For the multiplex PCR, a mixture combining 60 forward primers for TCR Vbeta segments and 13 reverse primers for TCR Jbeta segments was used. Amplification of the CDR3 region of rearranged TCR beta genes was performed with a multiplex PCR assay on genomic DNA. Amplified TCR beta libraries were sequenced as 87-base-pair reads on the Illumina HiSeq System. Turning to the authors' computational methods: A later analysis counted approximately 74 million unique TCR beta chains across the 550 to 700 repertoires, and roughly 10 million of these chains were shared by at least two donors. A nearest-neighbor algorithm error-corrected the raw reads and collapsed the reads into unique sequences, merging closely related sequences to remove PCR and sequencing errors. Alignment of CDR3 sequences to IMGT reference sequences was used to assign V, D and J gene segments. For a sequence to be retained, at least a six-nucleotide match to both a V gene segment and a J gene segment was required. Rearrangements were classified as productive when the CDR3 lacked stop codons and remained in frame with V and J, and all other rearrangements were classified as non-productive. CDR3 was defined according to IMGT convention as the region running from the second conserved V-encoded cysteine to the conserved J-encoded phenylalanine. The earlier analysis of more than 450 of the donors excluded sequences that lacked an unambiguous match to a single V gene segment. An earlier analysis of several hundred of the donors called V segments functional above 56.7% productive rearrangements and segregating when the between-donor standard deviation exceeded 5%. A statistical classification framework was developed to diagnose cytomegalovirus status using the catalog of TCR beta chain sequences. V and J gene assignment, in a later analysis, came from comparing TCR nucleotide sequences with IMGT/GENE-DB human TR gene sequences. The TCRdist pipeline was used in a later analysis to assign CDR3 sequences and most-parsimonious VDJ recombination scenarios. A later analysis defined each TCR beta chain by its CDR3 amino acid sequence plus V-gene family, and excluded reads lacking a unique V-gene family. To address suspected cross-contamination and a sequencing artifact, a later analysis removed around 590 highly shared, low-generation-probability nucleotide sequences. For each public chain, a later analysis derived a clonal expansion index from normalized ranks of inferred template counts within each repertoire. Generation probabilities in a later analysis came from a VDJ recombination model fitted to out-of-frame rearrangements, and those results were checked against IGoR. In a later analysis, hypergeometric tests were used to score TCR-TCR, TCR-HLA and TCR-CMV co-occurrence, with a repertoire-size bias correction applied to TCR pairs. In a later analysis, false discovery rates were estimated by permuting HLA or CMV assignments 20 times. A later analysis grouped co-occurring TCRs with DBSCAN, adding TCRdist sequence similarity when clustering within HLA-allele-positive subsets. Repertoires with fewer than 30,000 or more than 120,000 public chains were left out of co-occurrence clustering, as were about 5 repertoires with anomalous nucleotide sharing. Not all clones reach the TCRdb copy of this immuneACCESS table, which keeps in-frame sequences only. Checked studies attribute under half of the gap to unresolved V genes and leave the rest unexplained. That table supplies the V and J calls and clone size; D and trimming were determined from the DNA. The sample table lists approximately 120,000 clones, about 80% of them with a count of one. 3% to 3.5% of the sample lies in the top ten.

This sample was included in a study of cytomegalovirus exposure and HLA in healthy donors (dated by TCRdb to 2016 to 2017). Background for the entire study: An earlier analysis of more than 550 of the donors reported 250 to 300 Gb of sequence data and roughly 120 million unique TCR beta sequences obtained from 180 million or so T cells. Approximately 300 gigabases of sequencing data and about 92 million unique TCR sequences made up an early release that covered 500 to 650 HLA-typed donors. Of the roughly 400 genotyped donors, 75% to 85% were placed in the genetic ancestry cluster associated with self-reported Caucasian donors. The aim of the study was to test whether cataloging public T cell receptors could identify signatures of past pathogen exposure. Using immunosequencing, the study profiled T cell repertoires from fewer than 700 subjects and related those repertoires to cytomegalovirus serostatus. A separate validation cohort of over 95 different subjects was used in addition to the 666-subject first cohort. High-throughput TCR immunosequencing, statistical association of individual TCRs with disease status, and machine learning were combined to predict cytomegalovirus infection status. A later analysis re-analyzed previously published TCR beta repertoires from roughly 630 donors and added high-resolution HLA genotyping to study TCR occurrence patterns. In the later analysis, no new phenotypic data were used to find candidate immune exposures; instead, reliance was placed on TCR beta sequences and their occurrence across donors. An earlier analysis of several hundred of the donors used high-throughput TCR beta sequencing to judge whether each TCR beta V gene segment behaved as functional or pseudogenic. Donor age, sex, ethnicity and CMV serostatus were compiled alongside the repertoire data. Genome-wide SNP genotypes for about 60% of the 666 donors were used in a later genetic analysis, which treated that subset as a discovery cohort. All discovery cohort repertoires had been generated on a single sequencing platform. Class I and class II HLA loci were covered by the typing at four-digit resolution. Typing coverage varied by locus: roughly 629-640 donors for A, B, C, DRB1 and DQB1; roughly 510 for DQA1; approximately 570 for DPA1; around 450 for DPB1. Because of strong linkage in the cohort, roughly five DR-DQ haplotypes were treated as single units for association and clustering. Across 300 to 500 genotyped donors of the cohort, an average of roughly 250,000 unique TCR beta nucleotide sequences per donor were sequenced, and roughly a sixth of those sequences were non-productive.

Counted from cysteine to phenylalanine, this CDR3 has 14 amino acids. The only DNA kept is the CDR3, 42 bases in frame from the first base. The germline V and J ends show losses of 6 bases and 2 bases respectively, and no gene match explains 7 bases of the junction. CDR1 is given as SGHNT and CDR2 as YYREEE, both from the germline V gene (reference sequence). On the study overall, not on this receptor specifically: Sequencing depth was assumed to be roughly uniform across donors in the presence/absence analyses, though that assumption may not hold. A later genetic analysis associated a missense DCLRE1C variant with V-gene and J-gene trimming of TCR beta chains, and an independent cohort replicated the association. While some public TCRs were present in many individuals, most TCR sequences turned up only very rarely across donors. Only TCR beta chains were sequenced in this cohort, and the absence of alpha or paired-chain data limited detectable features. In both the original and validation cohorts, the classifier was reported to diagnose cytomegalovirus status with high specificity and sensitivity. According to a later analysis, most CMV-associated TCR beta chains appeared to be HLA-restricted, and the HLA associations seemed to be driven largely by CMV exposure. In a later analysis, several top co-occurrence clusters were reported to appear linked to parvovirus B19, influenza, CMV and Epstein-Barr virus. In a later genetic analysis, fewer N-insertions in productive TCRs were reported among donors in an Asian-associated ancestry cluster than the approximately 710-donor mean. Because HLA typing was missing for some donors at each locus, association tests included only the typed subset. A later analysis associated 15,000 to 20,000 TCR beta sequences with specific HLA alleles at a false discovery rate of 0.05. A later analysis found that TCR association rates varied across HLA loci, with DRB1 alleles showing the most associated TCRs and HLA-C alleles the fewest. In an earlier analysis of about 600 of the donors, most TCR beta V segments appeared in productive rearrangements about 87% or about 30% of the time, broadly matching IMGT annotations. In a later analysis, HLA-associated TCR beta chains showed more clonal expansion and lower generation probabilities than non-associated chains that were equally common. Because counts were too low, around 18 rarely observed V segments, including chromosome 9 orphons, were left out of the earlier analysis of several hundred of the donors. When HLA alleles, especially DR and DQ, strongly co-occurred, TCR associations were difficult to assign to individual alleles. In the study, some 160 TCR beta chains were listed as associated with cytomegalovirus. Correlated functional status among segregating V segments might be attributable to linkage disequilibrium, but an unknown experimental factor could not be ruled out. For the cohort, immune exposure information was limited to CMV serostatus. The sequencing pipeline was judged likely to have produced a cluster of highly shared sequence variants as a technical artifact. Some IMGT-functional V segments, including TRBV6-2 and TRBV6-3, could not be distinguished by the 87-base-pair reads and were therefore excluded. A few of the identified cytomegalovirus-associated TCR beta chains were confirmed in vitro to be specific for cytomegalovirus antigens. The authors suggested that the approach could potentially be extended to other disease states and immunological phenotypes. A further reported finding was that TCR beta sequences accurately predicted the HLA-A and HLA-B alleles for most subjects in the first cohort.

The cohort was made up of roughly 670 healthy bone marrow donors. At the time of sampling, every cohort member was nominally healthy, though immune exposures that went unrecorded were likely present. The donor was CMV seronegative and was included in the group of around 320 seronegative cohort members. Every donor gave a peripheral blood sample, and the peripheral blood mononuclear cells from that sample were used for TCR beta sequencing. Genomic DNA was extracted from the blood cell samples with the Qiagen DNeasy Blood Extraction Kit. Sequenced sample: PBMCs. The rearranged segments are TRBV5-4 and TRBJ1-1, and TRBD1 aligns with 7 junction nucleotides. This receptor was taken from a woman in her forties or fifties in good health and CMV-seronegative. CDR3 reads: CASNTDRSNTEAFF. The bases are TGTGCCAGCAACACGGACAGGTCAAACACTGAAGCTTTCTTT.